This T cell receptor (beta chain) was sequenced during a study of post-analysis software for immune sequencing data. Study-wide background: Disease courses included relapsing-remitting, secondary progressive and progressive-relapsing multiple sclerosis. Notes on the study in general: Strong co-clustering by F measure was seen for same-batch samples. The study found significantly lower normalized Chao1 diversity in multiple sclerosis patients than in controls.

TCR beta cDNA libraries had unique molecular identifiers. Input amounts of roughly 0.85 to 10 million T cells were used. These gave 500,000 or so cDNA molecules, so each molecule approximated one T cell. TCRdb reanalysed the PCR reads using MiXCR and keeps one entry per CDR3 protein. The sample includes approximately 150,000 distinct CDR3 sequences, approximately 28% of them seen just once. This clonotype came up many times. Its antigen is as yet unknown. The sample taken for sequencing was blood. The sequence was collected from a girl between 10 and 17 years old with multiple sclerosis.

The CDR3, as DNA: TGTGCCAGCAGGCGTTCAGCTACCACTAACTATGGCTACACCTTC. This gives the protein CASRRSATTNYGYTF. The J gene is TRBJ1-2, the V gene TRBV7-2, with D unresolved. The CDR3 covers 15 residues. The germline gives CDR1 SGHTA, CDR2 FQGNSA. V was trimmed by 6 bases and J by 0 bases, leaving 14 bases between them.